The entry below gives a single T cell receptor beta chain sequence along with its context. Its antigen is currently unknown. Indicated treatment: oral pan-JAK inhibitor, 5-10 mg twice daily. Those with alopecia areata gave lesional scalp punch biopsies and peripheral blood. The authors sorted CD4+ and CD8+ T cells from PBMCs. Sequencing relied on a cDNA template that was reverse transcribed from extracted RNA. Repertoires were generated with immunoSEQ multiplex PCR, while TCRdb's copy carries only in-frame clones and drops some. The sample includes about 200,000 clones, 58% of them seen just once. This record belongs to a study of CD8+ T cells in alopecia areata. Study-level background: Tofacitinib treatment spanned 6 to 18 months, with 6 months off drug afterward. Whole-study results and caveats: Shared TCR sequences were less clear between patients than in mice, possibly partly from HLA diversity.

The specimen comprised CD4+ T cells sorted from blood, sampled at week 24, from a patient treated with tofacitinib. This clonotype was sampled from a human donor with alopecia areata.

CDR3 in amino acids: CASSKTGGLYEQYF. The CDR3 coding sequence is TGCGCCAGCAGCAAGACCGGAGGACTCTACGAGCAGTACTTC. The chain combines TRBV4-1 with TRBJ2-7, with D perhaps matching TRBD2 (5 bases). In germline, CDR1 is MGHRA, CDR2 YSYEKL. The CDR3 contains 14 residues. V was shortened by 5 bases and J by 3 bases, with 14 bases between the two germline ends.